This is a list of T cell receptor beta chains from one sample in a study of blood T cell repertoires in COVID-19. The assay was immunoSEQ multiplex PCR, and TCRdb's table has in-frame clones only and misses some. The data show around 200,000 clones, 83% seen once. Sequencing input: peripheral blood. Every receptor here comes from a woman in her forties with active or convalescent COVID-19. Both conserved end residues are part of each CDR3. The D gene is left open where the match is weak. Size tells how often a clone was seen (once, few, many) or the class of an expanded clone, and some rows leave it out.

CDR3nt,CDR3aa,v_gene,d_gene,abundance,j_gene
TGCGCCAGCAGCTTTGGGAGGGCGGAGACCCAGTACTTC,CASSFGRAETQYF,TRBV5-1,TRBD2,few,TRBJ2-5
TGTGCCAGCAGCTTCGGACTTGAAGGAAACAATGAGCAGTTCTTC,CASSFGLEGNNEQFF,TRBV5-6,NA,NA,TRBJ2-1
TGCGCCAGCAGTAACACACTAGCGGCGATAGAGACCCAGTACTTC,CASSNTLAAIETQYF,TRBV4-1,TRBD2,NA,TRBJ2-5
TGTGCCAGCCCCCTTTACAATGAGCAGTTCTTC,CASPLYNEQFF,TRBV6-5,NA,NA,TRBJ2-1
TGTGCCAGCAGCTTACGGCGGGGGGGTTACGATGAGCAGTTCTTC,CASSLRRGGYDEQFF,TRBV7-2,TRBD2,NA,TRBJ2-1
TGTGCCAGCAGCACTTGCTCCGGGACTAGCGGCTCACGCGGGGACGAGCAGTACTTC,CASSTCSGTSGSRGDEQYF,TRBV21-1,NA,NA,TRBJ2-7
TGTGCCTGGAGTCCGGACACCTCCTACGAGCAGTACTTC,CAWSPDTSYEQYF,TRBV30,NA,NA,TRBJ2-7
TGTGCCAGCAGCCAAGATAGGCTAGCGGGGGGGAGAAGGACAGATACGCAGTATTTT,CASSQDRLAGGRRTDTQYF,TRBV4-2,TRBD2,NA,TRBJ2-3
TGTGCCAGCAGCGAGGGGGAAGGCAGTGGTGAAAAACTGTTTTTT,CASSEGEGSGEKLFF,TRBV14,NA,NA,TRBJ1-4
TGTGCCAGCGGTCAGGGGAGTGAAAAACTGTTTTTT,CASGQGSEKLFF,TRBV7-6,NA,NA,TRBJ1-4
TGCGCCAGCAGCCGGACTAGCCTAGAGACCCAGTACTTC,CASSRTSLETQYF,TRBV5-1,TRBD2,NA,TRBJ2-5
TGTGCCAGCGGGGGACAGGAAAATTCACCCCTCCACTTT,CASGGQENSPLHF,TRBV6-5,TRBD1,NA,TRBJ1-6
TGTGCCAGCAGCCGACTCCGGGCGGGTTCTGGAGATACGCAGTATTTT,CASSRLRAGSGDTQYF,TRBV11-3,NA,NA,TRBJ2-3
TGTGCCAGCAGTACCGAGGAGGGCTACGAGCAGTACTTC,CASSTEEGYEQYF,TRBV3-1/TRBV3-2,NA,NA,TRBJ2-7
TGTGCCAGCACCGCTGACCCCCGCGGGCGTGGCTACACCTTC,CASTADPRGRGYTF,TRBV5-6,NA,NA,TRBJ1-2
TGTGCCACCAGTGACCCCGGGACAGGGGAATTAAATGAGCAGTTCTTC,CATSDPGTGELNEQFF,TRBV24-1,TRBD1,NA,TRBJ2-1
TGTGCCAGCAGCTTCCAGGTCACCGGGGAGCTGTTTTTT,CASSFQVTGELFF,TRBV7-6,NA,NA,TRBJ2-2
TGTGCCAGCTGGGCTAGCGGGAGCTACGAGCAGTACTTC,CASWASGSYEQYF,TRBV5-4,TRBD2,NA,TRBJ2-7
TGTGCCAGCGGCGAGGCGGGTCCTCTTTCTTACTATGGCTACACCTTC,CASGEAGPLSYYGYTF,TRBV16,NA,NA,TRBJ1-2
TGTGCCAGCAGCCGCAGGGGTAAAGAGACCCAGTACTTC,CASSRRGKETQYF,TRBV3-1/TRBV3-2,NA,NA,TRBJ2-5
TGTGCCAGCAGCTTAGGGTTATCGGGACAGGGCTCCTACAATGAGCAGTTCTTC,CASSLGLSGQGSYNEQFF,TRBV11-3,TRBD1,few,TRBJ2-1
TGTGCCAGCAGCTCTGCAGGGGGTTACACTGAAGCTTTCTTT,CASSSAGGYTEAFF,TRBV11-3,TRBD1,once,TRBJ1-1